This T cell receptor beta chain appears in the sequencing data of a study of blood T cells in healthy people across ages. The authors ran a second PCR of roughly 7 to 11 cycles using a sample-barcoded 5' primer and a J-beta primer mix. TCRdb re-called the 5' RACE reads through MiXCR, storing one row per CDR3 protein. This repertoire shows around 520,000 distinct CDR3 sequences, around 27% found once; its top ten account for 3.6%. The CDR3 runs to 15 residues. The germline V gene has CDR1 SGHDN and CDR2 FVKESK. The junction had 4 bases not matched to a gene; V was cut back by 0 bases and J by 2 bases. These data are also associated with another study on T cells of mothers and their children.

The V gene is TRBV14, the J gene TRBJ2-7; 7 nucleotides agree with TRBD2. The source of this sequence is a boy aged 2 to 10 in good health. Material: blood. CDR3 residues: CASSQEERDPYEQYF. The CDR3, as DNA: TGTGCCAGCAGCCAAGAGGAGCGGGACCCCTACGAGCAGTACTTC.